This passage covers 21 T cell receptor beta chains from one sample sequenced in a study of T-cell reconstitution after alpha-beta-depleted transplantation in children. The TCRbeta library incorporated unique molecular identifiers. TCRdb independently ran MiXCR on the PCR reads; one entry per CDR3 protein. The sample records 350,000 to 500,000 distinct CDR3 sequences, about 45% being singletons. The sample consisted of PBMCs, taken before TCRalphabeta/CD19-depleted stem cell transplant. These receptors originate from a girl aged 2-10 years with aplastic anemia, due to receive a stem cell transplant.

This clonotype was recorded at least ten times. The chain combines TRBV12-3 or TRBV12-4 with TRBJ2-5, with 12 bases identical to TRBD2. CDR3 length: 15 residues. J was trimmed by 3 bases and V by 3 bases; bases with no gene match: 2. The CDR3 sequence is CASSFRTSGKETQYF. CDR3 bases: TGTGCCAGCAGTTTTAGGACTAGCGGGAAAGAGACCCAGTACTTC.

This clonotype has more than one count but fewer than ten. In DNA, the CDR3 is TGTGCCAGCAGCTTTCCTTGGGGGGGGGCAGCGAACACCGGGGAGCTGTTTTTT. Its protein product is CASSFPWGGAANTGELFF. This sequence joins TRBV7-8 and TRBJ2-2; D possibly corresponds to TRBD2 (7 bases). This CDR3 has 18 residues. V gave up 3 bases and J gave up 0 bases, with 17 bases separating them. CDR1 and CDR2 from the germline V gene are SGHVS and FQNEAQ.

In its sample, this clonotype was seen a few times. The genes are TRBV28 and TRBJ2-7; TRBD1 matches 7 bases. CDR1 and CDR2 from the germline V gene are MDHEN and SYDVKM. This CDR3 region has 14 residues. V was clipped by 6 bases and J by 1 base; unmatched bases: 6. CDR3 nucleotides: TGTGCCAGCAGCCGCGGACAGGCTTCCTACGAGCAGTACTTC. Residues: CASSRGQASYEQYF.

CDR3 sequence: CASSRAQKGANVLTF. As DNA, the CDR3 is TGTGCCAGCTCAAGGGCCCAGAAGGGGGCCAACGTCCTGACTTTC. The J gene is TRBJ2-6, the V gene TRBV6-1; D ambiguous. The CDR3 sequence is 15 residues long. Germline values: CDR1 MNHNS, CDR2 SASEGT. Trimming removed 8 bases from V and 4 bases from J, with 15 bases in between.

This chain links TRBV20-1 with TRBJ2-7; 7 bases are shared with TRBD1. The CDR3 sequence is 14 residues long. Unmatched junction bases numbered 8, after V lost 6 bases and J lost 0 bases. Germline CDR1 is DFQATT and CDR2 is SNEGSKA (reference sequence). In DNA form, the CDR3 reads TGCAGTGCCCTATGGGGGACAGACTCCTACGAGCAGTACTTC. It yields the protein CSALWGTDSYEQYF.

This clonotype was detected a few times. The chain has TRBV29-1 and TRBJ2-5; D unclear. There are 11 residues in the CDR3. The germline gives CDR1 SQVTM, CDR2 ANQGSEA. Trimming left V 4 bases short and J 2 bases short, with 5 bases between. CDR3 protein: CSVVPQETQYF. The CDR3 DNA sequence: TGCAGCGTTGTCCCTCAAGAGACCCAGTACTTC.

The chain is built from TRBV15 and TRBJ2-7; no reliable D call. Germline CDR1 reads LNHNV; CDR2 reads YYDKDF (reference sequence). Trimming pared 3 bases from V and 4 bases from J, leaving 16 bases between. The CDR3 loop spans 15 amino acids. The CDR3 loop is CATSSPEQAEYEQYF. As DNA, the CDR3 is TGTGCCACCAGCAGCCCGGAGCAAGCTGAGTACGAGCAGTACTTC. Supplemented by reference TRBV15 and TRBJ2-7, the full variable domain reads DAMVIQNPRYQVTQFGKPVTLSCSQTLNHNVMYWYQQKSSQAPKLLFHYYDKDFNNEADTPDNFQSRRPNTSFCFLDIRSPGLGDTAMYLCATSSPEQAEYEQYFGPGTRLTVT.

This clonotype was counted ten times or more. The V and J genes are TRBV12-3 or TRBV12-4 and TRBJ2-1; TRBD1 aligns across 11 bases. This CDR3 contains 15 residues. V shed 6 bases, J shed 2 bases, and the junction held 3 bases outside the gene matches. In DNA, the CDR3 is TGTGCCAGCAGCCGGGGACAGGGGGCCTACAATGAGCAGTTCTTC. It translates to CASSRGQGAYNEQFF.

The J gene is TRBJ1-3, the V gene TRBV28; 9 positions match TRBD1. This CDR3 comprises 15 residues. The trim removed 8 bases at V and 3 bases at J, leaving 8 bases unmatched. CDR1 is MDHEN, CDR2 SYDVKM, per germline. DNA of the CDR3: TGTGCCAGCCTCGACAGGGGGTTATTTGGAAACACCATATATTTT. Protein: CASLDRGLFGNTIYF.

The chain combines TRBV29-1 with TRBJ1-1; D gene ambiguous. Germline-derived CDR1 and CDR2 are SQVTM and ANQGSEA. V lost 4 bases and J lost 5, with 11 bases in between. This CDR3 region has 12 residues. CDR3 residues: CSVGAAGTEAFF. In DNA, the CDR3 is TGCAGCGTTGGAGCGGCGGGGACTGAAGCTTTCTTT.

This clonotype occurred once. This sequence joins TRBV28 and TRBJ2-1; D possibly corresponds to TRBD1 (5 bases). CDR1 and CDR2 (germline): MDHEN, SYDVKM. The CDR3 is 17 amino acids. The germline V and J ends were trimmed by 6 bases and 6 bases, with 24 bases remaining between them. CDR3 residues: CASSQTLLAGMSNEQFF. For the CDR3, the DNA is TGTGCCAGCAGCCAAACCCTCTTGGCAGGGATGTCCAATGAGCAGTTCTTC. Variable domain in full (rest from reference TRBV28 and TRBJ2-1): DVKVTQSSRYLVKRTGEKVFLECVQDMDHENMFWYRQDPGLGLRLIYFSYDVKMKEKGDIPEGYSVSREKKERFSLILESASTNQTSMYLCASSQTLLAGMSNEQFFGPGTRLTVL.

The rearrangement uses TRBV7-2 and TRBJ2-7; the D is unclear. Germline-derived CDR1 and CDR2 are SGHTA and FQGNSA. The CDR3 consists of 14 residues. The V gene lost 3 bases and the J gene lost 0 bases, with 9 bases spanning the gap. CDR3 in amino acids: CASSLAQYSYEQYF. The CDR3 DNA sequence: TGTGCCAGCAGCTTGGCACAGTACTCCTACGAGCAGTACTTC.

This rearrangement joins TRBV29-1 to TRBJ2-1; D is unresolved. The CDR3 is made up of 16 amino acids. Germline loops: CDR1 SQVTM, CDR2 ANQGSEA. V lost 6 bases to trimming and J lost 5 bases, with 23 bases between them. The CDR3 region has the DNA TGCAGCGTCTGGGGTGGGCTCTCTAATGTAAACAATGAGCAGTTCTTC. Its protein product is CSVWGGLSNVNNEQFF.

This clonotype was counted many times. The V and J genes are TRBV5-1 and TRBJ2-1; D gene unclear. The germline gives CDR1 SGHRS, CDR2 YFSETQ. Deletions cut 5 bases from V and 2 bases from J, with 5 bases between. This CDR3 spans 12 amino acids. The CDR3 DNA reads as TGCGCCAGCAGAATGGCCTACAATGAGCAGTTCTTC. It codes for CASRMAYNEQFF.

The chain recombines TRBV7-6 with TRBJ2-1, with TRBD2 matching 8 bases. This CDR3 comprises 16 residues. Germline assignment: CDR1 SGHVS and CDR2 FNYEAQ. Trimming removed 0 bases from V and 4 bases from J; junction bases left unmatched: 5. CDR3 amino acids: CASSLALREGYNEQFF. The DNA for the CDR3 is TGTGCCAGCAGCTTAGCGCTACGGGAGGGGTACAATGAGCAGTTCTTC.

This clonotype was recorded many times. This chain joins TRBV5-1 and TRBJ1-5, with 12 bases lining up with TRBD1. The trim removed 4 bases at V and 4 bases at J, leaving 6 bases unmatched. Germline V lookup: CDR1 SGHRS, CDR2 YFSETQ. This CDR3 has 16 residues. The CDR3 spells CASSDRDRGPNQPQHF. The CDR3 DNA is TGCGCCAGCAGCGACCGGGACAGGGGGCCGAATCAGCCCCAGCATTTT.

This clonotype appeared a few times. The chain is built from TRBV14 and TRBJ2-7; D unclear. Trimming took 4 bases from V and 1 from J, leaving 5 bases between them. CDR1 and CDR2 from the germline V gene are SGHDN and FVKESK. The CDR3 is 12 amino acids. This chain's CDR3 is CASSRLSYEQYF. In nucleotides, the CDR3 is TGTGCCAGCAGCCGGCTTTCCTACGAGCAGTACTTC.

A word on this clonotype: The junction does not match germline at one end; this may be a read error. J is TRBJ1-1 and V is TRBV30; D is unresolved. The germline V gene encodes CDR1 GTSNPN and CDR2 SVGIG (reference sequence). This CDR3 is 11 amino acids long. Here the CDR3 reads CAWSVHIGRGF. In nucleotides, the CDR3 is TGTGCCTGGAGTGTACATATCGGACGAGGGTTT.

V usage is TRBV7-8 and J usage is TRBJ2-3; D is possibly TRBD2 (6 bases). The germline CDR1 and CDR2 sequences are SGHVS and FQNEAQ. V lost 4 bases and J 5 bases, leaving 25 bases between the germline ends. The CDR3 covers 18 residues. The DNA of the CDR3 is TGTGCCAGCAGCTACTACCAGGGACTCCCGACCGGGAAAGATACGCAGTATTTT. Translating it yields CASSYYQGLPTGKDTQYF. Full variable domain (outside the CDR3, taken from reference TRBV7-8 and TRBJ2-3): GAGVSQSPRYKVAKRGQDVALRCDPISGHVSLFWYQQALGQGPEFLTYFQNEAQLDKSGLPSDRFFAERPEGSVSTLKIQRTQQEDSAVYLCASSYYQGLPTGKDTQYFGPGTRLTVL.

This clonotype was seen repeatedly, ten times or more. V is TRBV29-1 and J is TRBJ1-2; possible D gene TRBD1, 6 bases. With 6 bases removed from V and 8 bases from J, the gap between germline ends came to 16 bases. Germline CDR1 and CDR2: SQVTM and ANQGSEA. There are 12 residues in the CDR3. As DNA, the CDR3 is TGCAGCGTCAAAGTAAACAGGGAGGGCTACACCTTC. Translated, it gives CSVKVNREGYTF.

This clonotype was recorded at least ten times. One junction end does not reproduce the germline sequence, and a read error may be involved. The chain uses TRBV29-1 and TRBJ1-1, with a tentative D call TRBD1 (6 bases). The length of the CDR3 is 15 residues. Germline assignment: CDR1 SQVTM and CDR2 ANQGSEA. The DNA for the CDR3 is TGCAGCGTTGTTGGGTCGGGGGGCGTGAAGACTGAAGCTTTCTTT. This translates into CSVVGSGGVKTEAFF.